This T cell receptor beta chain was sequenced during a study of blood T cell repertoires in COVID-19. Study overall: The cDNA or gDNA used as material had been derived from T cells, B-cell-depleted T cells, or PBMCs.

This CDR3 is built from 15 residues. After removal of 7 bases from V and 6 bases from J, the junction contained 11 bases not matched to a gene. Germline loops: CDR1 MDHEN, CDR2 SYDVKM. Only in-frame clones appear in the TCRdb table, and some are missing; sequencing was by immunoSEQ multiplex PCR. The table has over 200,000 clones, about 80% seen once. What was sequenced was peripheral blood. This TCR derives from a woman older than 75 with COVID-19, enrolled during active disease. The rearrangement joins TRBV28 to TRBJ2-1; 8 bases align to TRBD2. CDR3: CASTEPAGVPNEQFF. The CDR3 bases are TGTGCCAGCACCGAACCAGCGGGAGTGCCCAATGAGCAGTTCTTC.